The sample holds one count of the clone carrying this T cell receptor (beta chain). Method: immunoSEQ multiplex PCR; TCRdb's copy keeps in-frame clones and lacks some. The sample consists of about 62,000 clones, just under 95% of them appearing once. The record originates from a study of cytomegalovirus exposure and HLA in healthy donors. Looked up from germline, CDR1 is MNHNS and CDR2 is SASEGT. The ends were cut back, 7 bases at V and 7 bases at J, with 13 bases in the middle. The CDR3 length is 12 residues. This sequence joins TRBV6-1 and TRBJ1-1; the D is unclear. Sequenced: PBMCs. The TCR comes from a woman aged 18-30 years in good health and CMV-seropositive. CDR3 protein: CASILRRDEAFF. The CDR3 DNA is TGTGCCAGCATCCTTAGACGGGATGAAGCTTTCTTT.